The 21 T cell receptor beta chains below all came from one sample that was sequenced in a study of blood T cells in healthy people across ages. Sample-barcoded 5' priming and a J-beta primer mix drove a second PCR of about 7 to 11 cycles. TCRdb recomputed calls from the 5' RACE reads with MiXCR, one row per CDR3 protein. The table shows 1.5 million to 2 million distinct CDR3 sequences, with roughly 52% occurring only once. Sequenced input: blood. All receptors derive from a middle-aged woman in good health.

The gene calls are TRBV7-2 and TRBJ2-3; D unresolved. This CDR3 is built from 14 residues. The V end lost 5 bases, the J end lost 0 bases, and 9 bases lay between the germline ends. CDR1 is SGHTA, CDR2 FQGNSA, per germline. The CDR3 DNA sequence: TGTGCCAGCAGCCAACCTTCTAGCACAGATACGCAGTATTTT. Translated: CASSQPSSTDTQYF.

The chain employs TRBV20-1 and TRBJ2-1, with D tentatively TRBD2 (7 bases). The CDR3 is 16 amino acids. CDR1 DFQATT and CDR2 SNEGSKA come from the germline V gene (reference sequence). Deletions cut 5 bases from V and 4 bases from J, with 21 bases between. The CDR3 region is CSASTKGERGYNEQFF. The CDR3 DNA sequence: TGCAGTGCTTCCACCAAGGGGGAGCGGGGTTACAATGAGCAGTTCTTC.

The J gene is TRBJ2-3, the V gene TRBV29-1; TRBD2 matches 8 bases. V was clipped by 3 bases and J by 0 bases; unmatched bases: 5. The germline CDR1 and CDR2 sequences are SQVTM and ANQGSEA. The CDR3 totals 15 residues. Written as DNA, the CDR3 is TGCAGCGTTGATGATAGCGGGGTTAGCACAGATACGCAGTATTTT. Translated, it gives CSVDDSGVSTDTQYF.

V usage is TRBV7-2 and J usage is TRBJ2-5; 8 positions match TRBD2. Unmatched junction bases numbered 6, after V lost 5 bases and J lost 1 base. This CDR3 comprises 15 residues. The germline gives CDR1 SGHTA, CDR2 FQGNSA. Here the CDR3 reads CASSGGTRSQETQYF. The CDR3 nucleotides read TGTGCCAGCAGCGGGGGGACTAGATCCCAAGAGACCCAGTACTTC. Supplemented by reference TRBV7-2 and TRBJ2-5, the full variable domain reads GAGVSQSPSNKVTEKGKDVELRCDPISGHTALYWYRQSLGQGLEFLIYFQGNSAPDKSGLPSDRFSAERTGGSVSTLTIQRTQQEDSAVYLCASSGGTRSQETQYFGPGTRLLVL.

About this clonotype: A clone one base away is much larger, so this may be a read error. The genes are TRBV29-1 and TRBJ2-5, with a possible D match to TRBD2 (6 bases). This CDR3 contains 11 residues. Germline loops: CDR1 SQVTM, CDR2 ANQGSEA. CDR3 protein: CSVFGGETLYF. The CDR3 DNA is TGCAGCGTTTTCGGGGGAGAGACCCTGTACTTC.

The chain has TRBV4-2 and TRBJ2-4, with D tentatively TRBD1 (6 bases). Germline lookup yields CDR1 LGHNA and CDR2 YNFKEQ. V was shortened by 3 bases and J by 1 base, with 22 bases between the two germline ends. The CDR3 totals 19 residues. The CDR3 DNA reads TGTGCCAGCAGCCACCCTAAGGGGGAAACATCGGCGGCCAAAAACATTCAGTACTTC. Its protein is CASSHPKGETSAAKNIQYF.

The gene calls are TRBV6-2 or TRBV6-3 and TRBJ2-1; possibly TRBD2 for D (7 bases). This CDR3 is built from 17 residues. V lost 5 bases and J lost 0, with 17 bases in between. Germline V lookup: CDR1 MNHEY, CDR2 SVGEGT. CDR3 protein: CASSPRGGLSSYNEQFF. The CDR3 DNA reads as TGTGCCAGCAGTCCCCGCGGGGGCCTGAGCTCCTACAATGAGCAGTTCTTC.

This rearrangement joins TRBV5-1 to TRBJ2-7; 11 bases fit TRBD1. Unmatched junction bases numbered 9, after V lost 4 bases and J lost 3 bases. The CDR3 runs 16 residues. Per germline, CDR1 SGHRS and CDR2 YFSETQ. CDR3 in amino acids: CASSAASGTGGYEQYF. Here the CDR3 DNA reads TGCGCCAGCAGCGCAGCGTCCGGGACAGGGGGCTACGAGCAGTACTTC.

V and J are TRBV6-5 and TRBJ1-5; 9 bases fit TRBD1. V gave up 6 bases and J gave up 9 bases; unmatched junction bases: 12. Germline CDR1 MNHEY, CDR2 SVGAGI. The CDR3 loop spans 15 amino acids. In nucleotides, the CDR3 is TGTGCCAGCAGCTCGGACAGGGGTGTGCATCGGCCCCAGCATTTT. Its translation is CASSSDRGVHRPQHF.

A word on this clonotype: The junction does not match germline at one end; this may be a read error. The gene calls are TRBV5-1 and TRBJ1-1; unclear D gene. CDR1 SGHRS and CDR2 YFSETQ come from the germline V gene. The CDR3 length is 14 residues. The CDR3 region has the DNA TGCGCCAGCAGCTTGGGAGGAGCCAACACTGGAGCTTTCTTT. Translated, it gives CASSLGGANTGAFF. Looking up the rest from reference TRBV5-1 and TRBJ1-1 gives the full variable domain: KAGVTQTPRYLIKTRGQQVTLSCSPISGHRSVSWYQQTPGQGLQFLFEYFSETQRNKGNFPGRFSGRQFSNSRSEMNVSTLELGDSALYLCASSLGGANTGAFFGQGTRLTVV.

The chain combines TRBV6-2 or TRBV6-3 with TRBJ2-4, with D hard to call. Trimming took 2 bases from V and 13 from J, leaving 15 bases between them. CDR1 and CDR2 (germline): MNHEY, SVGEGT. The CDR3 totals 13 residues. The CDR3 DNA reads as TGTGCCAGCAGTTACGGGTCCCACAATGAGCAGTACTTC. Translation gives CASSYGSHNEQYF.

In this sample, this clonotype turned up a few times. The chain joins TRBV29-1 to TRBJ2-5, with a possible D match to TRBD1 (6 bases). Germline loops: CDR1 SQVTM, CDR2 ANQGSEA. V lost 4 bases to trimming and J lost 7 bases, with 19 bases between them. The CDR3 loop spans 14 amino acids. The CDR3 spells CSVGSPQGVGTQYF. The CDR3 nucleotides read TGCAGCGTTGGTTCACCACAGGGAGTTGGGACCCAGTACTTC.

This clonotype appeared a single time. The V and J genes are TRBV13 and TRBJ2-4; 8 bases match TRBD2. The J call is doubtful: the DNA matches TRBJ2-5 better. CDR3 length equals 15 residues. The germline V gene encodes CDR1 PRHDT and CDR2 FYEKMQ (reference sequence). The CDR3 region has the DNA TGTGCCAGCAGCTCTGGACTAGCTCTCCAAGAGACCCAGTACTTC. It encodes CASSSGLALQETQYF.

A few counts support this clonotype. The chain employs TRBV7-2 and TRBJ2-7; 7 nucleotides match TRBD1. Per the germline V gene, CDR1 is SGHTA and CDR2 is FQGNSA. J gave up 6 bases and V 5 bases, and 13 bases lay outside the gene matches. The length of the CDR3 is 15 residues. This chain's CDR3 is CASSRSGQPPLEQYF. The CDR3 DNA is TGTGCCAGCAGCCGATCGGGACAGCCACCCCTCGAGCAGTACTTC.

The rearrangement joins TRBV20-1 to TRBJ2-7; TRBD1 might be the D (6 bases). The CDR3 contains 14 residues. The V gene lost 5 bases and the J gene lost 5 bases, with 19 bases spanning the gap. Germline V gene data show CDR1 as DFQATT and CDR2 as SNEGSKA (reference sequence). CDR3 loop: CSASTGQEIHEQYF. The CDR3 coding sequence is TGCAGTGCTTCGACAGGCCAAGAAATCCACGAGCAGTACTTC.

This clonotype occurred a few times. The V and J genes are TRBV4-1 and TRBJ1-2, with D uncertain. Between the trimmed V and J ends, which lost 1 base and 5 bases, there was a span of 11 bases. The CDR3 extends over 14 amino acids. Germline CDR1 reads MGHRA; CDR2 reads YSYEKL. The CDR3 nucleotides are TGCGCCAGCAGCCAAGTAGACATCAAATATGGCTACACCTTC. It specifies CASSQVDIKYGYTF.

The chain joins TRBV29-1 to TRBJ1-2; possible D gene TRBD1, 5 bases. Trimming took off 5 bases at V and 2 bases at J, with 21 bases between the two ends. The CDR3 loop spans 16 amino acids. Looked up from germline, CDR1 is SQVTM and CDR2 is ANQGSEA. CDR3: CSVIRGRQGDNYGYTF. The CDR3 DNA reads TGCAGCGTTATTCGAGGTCGGCAGGGAGACAACTATGGCTACACCTTC.

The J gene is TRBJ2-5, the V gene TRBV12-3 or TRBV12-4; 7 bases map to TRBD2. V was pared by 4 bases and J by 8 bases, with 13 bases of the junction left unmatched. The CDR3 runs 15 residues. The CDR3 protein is CASSSGASGPGTQYF. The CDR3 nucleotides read TGTGCCAGCAGTTCCGGGGCTAGCGGCCCGGGTACCCAGTACTTC.

CDR3 loop: CASSLGLAEKQETQYF. CDR3 DNA: TGTGCCAGCAGCTTGGGACTAGCGGAGAAACAAGAGACCCAGTACTTC. This rearrangement joins TRBV11-2 to TRBJ2-5; TRBD2 agrees at 11 bases. Trimming removed 3 bases from V and 2 bases from J; junction bases left unmatched: 5. In germline, CDR1 is SGHAT, CDR2 FQNNGV. The CDR3 is made up of 16 amino acids.

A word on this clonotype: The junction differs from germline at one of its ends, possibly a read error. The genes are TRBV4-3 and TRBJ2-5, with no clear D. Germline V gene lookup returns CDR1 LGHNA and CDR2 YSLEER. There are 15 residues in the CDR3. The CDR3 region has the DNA TGCGCCAGCAGCCAAGAAGGGTTGTACCAAGGGACCCAGTACTTC. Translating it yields CASSQEGLYQGTQYF.

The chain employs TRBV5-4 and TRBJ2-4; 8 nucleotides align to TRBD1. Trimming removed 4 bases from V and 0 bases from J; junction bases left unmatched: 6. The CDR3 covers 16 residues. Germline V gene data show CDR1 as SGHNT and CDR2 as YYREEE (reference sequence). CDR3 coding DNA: TGTGCCAGCAGCGTCGGACAGGGCCTAGCCAAAAACATTCAGTACTTC. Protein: CASSVGQGLAKNIQYF.